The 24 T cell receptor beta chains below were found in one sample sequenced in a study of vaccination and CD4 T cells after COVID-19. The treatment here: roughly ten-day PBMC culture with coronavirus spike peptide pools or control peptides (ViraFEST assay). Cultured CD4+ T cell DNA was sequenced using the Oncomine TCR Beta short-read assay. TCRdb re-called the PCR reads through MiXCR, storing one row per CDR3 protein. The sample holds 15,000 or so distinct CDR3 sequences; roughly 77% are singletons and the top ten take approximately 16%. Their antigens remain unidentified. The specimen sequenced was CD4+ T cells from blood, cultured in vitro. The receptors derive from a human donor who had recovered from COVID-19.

The chain's CDR3 is CASSIVVAETQYF. The CDR3 coding sequence is TGTGCCAGTAGTATAGTAGTCGCAGAGACCCAGTACTTC. The rearrangement links TRBV19 to TRBJ2-5; D gene unclear. V was shortened by 1 base and J by 4 bases, with 7 bases between the two germline ends. The CDR3 covers 13 residues. CDR1 is LNHDA and CDR2 is SQIVND in the germline V gene (reference sequence).

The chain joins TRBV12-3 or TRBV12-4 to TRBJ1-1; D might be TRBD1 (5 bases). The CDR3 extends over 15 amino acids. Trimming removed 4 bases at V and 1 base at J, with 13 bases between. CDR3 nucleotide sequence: TGTGCCAGCAGTTCCTGGCAGGGCACGAACACTGAAGCTTTCTTT. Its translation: CASSSWQGTNTEAFF.

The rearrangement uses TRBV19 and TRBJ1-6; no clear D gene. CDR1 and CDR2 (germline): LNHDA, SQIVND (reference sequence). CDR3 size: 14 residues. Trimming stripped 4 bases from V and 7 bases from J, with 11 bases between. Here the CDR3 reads CASSTDRFNSPLHF. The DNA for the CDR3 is TGTGCCAGTAGTACAGACCGATTCAATTCACCCCTCCACTTT. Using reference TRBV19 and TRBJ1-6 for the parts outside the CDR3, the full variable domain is DGGITQSPKYLFRKEGQNVTLSCEQNLNHDAMYWYRQDPGQGLRLIYYSQIVNDFQKGDIAEGYSVSREKKESFPLTVTSAQKNPTAFYLCASSTDRFNSPLHFGNGTRLTVT.

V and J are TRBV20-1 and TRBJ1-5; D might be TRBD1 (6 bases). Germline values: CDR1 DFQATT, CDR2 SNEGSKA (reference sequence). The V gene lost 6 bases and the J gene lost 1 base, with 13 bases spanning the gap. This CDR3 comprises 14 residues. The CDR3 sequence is CSAPEGESNQPQHF. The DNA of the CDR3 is TGCAGTGCCCCTGAGGGGGAGAGCAATCAGCCCCAGCATTTT.

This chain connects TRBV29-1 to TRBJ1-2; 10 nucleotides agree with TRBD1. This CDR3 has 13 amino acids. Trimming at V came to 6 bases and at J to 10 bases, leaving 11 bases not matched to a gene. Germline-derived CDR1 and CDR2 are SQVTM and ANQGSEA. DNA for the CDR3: TGCAGCGTCTCGACAGGGGGCGCATCTGACTACACCTTC. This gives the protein CSVSTGGASDYTF.

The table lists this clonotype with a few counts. The CDR3 coding sequence is TGTGCCAGCAAAGGACGGAACCAAGAGACCCAGTACTTC. Encoded protein: CASKGRNQETQYF. The V and J genes are TRBV28 and TRBJ2-5; D gene uncertain. Trimming took 7 bases from V and 0 from J, leaving 9 bases between them. From germline, CDR1 is MDHEN and CDR2 SYDVKM. The CDR3 loop spans 13 amino acids.

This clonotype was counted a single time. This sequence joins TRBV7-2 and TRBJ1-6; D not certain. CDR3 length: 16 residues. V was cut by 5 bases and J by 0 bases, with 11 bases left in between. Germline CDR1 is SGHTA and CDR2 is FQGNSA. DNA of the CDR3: TGTGCCAGCAGCCGCACTAGACCCTCCTATAATTCACCCCTCCACTTT. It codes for CASSRTRPSYNSPLHF.

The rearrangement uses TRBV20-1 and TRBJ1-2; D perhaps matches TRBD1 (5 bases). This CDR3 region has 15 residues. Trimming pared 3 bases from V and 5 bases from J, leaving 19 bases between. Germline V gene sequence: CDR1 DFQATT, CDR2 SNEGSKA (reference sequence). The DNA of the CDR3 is TGCAGTGCTAGTGCCTTTGACAGTCCAACTTATGGCTACACCTTC. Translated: CSASAFDSPTYGYTF.

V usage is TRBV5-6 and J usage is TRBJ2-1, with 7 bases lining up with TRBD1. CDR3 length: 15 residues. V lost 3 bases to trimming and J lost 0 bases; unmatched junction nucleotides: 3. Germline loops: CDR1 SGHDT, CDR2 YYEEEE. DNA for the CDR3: TGTGCCAGCAGCTCCGGGACAGCCTCCTACAATGAGCAGTTCTTC. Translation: CASSSGTASYNEQFF.

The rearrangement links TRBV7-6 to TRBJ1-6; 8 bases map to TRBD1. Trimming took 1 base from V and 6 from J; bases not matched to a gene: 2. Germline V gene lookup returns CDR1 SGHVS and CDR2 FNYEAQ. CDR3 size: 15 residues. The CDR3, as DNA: TGTGCCAGCAGCTTAGAGGGACAGGTTAATTCACCCCTCCACTTT. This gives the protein CASSLEGQVNSPLHF. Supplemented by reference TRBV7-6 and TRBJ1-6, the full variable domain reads GAGVSQSPRYKVTKRGQDVALRCDPISGHVSLYWYRQALGQGPEFLTYFNYEAQQDKSGLPNDRFSAERPEGSISTLTIQRTEQRDSAMYRCASSLEGQVNSPLHFGNGTRLTVT.

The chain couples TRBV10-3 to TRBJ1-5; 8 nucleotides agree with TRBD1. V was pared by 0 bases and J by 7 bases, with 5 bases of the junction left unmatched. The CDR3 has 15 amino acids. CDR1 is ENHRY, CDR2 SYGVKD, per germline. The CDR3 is CAISESDRARQPQHF. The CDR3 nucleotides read TGTGCCATCAGTGAGTCGGACAGGGCTCGACAGCCCCAGCATTTT.

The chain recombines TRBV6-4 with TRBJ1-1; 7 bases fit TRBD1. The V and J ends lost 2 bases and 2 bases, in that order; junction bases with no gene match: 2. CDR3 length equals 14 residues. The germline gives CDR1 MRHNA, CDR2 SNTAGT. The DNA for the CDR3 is TGTGCCAGCAGTGACGGGACAGCTAACACTGAAGCTTTCTTT. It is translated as CASSDGTANTEAFF.

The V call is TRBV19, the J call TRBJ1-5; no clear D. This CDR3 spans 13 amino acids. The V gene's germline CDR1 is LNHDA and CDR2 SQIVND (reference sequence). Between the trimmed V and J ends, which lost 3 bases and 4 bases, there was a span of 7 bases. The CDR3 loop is CASSIRGNQPQHF. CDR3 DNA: TGTGCCAGTAGTATCCGGGGAAATCAGCCCCAGCATTTT.

In DNA, the CDR3 is TGTGCCAGCAGCTCCCGGGGGAGGAGCTCCTACAATGAGCAGTTCTTC. Translating gives CASSSRGRSSYNEQFF. The chain couples TRBV7-6 to TRBJ2-1; tentatively, D is TRBD2 (6 bases). Trimming left V 4 bases short and J 0 bases short, with 13 bases between. CDR3 length: 16 residues. Germline V gives CDR1 SGHVS, CDR2 FNYEAQ.

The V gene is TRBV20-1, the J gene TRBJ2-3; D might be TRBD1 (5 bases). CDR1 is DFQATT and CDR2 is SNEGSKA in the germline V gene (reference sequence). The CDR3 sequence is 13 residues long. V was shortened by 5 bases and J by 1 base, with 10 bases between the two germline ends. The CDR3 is CSAPPRGTDTQYF. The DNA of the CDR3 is TGCAGTGCTCCCCCCAGGGGCACAGATACGCAGTATTTT.

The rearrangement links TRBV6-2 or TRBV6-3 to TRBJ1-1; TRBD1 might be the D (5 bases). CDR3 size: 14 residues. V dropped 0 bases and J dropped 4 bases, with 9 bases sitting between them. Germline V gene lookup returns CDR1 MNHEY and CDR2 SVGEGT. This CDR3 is CASSYSAGVTEAFF. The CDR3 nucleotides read TGTGCCAGCAGTTACTCGGCGGGGGTCACTGAAGCTTTCTTT.

CDR3 protein: CASSYSQVRGNTIYF. The DNA of the CDR3 is TGTGCCAGCAGTTACTCACAGGTCCGAGGGAACACCATATATTTT. This chain uses TRBV6-5 with TRBJ1-3; tentatively, D is TRBD1 (5 bases). The CDR3 runs 15 residues. Per the germline V gene, CDR1 is MNHEY and CDR2 is SVGAGI. Trimming removed 0 bases at V and 7 bases at J, with 13 bases between.

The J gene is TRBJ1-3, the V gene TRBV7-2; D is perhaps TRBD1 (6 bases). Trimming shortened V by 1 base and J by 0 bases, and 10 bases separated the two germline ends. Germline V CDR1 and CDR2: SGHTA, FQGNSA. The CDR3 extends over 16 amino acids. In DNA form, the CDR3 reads TGTGCCAGCAGCTTAGTAGGGACAAACTCTGGAAACACCATATATTTT. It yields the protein CASSLVGTNSGNTIYF.

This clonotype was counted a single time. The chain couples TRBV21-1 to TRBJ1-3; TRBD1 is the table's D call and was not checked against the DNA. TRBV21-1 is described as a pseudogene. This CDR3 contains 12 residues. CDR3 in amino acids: CASQGRRGTIYF. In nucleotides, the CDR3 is TGTGCCAGCCAGGGGAGAAGGGGCACCATATATTTT.

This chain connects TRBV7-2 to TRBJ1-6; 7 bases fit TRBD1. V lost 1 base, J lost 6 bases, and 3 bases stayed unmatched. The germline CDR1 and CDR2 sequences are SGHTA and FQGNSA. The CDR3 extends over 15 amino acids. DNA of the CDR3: TGTGCCAGCAGCTTAGGGCAGGGGGTTAATTCACCCCTCCACTTT. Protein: CASSLGQGVNSPLHF.

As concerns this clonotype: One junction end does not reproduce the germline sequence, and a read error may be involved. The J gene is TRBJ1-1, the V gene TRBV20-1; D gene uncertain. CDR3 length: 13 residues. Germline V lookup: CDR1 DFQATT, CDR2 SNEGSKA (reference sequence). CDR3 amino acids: CGARSSVDTEAFF. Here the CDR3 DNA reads TGCGGTGCTAGATCCTCGGTGGACACTGAAGCTTTCTTT.

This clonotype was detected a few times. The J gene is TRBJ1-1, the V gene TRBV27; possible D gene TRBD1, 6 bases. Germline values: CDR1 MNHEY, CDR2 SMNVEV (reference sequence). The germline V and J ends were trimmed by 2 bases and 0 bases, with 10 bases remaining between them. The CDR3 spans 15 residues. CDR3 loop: CASSLIDRLNTEAFF. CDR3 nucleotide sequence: TGTGCCAGCAGTTTAATAGACAGGTTGAACACTGAAGCTTTCTTT.

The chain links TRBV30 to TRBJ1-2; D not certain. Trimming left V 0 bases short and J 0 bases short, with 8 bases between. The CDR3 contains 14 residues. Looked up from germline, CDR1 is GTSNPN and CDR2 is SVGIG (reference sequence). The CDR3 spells CAWSVQRANYGYTF. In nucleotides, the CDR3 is TGTGCCTGGAGTGTACAGCGAGCTAACTATGGCTACACCTTC.

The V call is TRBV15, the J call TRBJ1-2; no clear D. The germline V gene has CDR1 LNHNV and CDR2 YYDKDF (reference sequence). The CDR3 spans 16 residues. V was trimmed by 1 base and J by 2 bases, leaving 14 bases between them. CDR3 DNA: TGTGCCACCAGCAGAGTACCAGCCAAAGTAAACTATGGCTACACCTTC. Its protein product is CATSRVPAKVNYGYTF. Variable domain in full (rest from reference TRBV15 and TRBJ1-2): DAMVIQNPRYQVTQFGKPVTLSCSQTLNHNVMYWYQQKSSQAPKLLFHYYDKDFNNEADTPDNFQSRRPNTSFCFLDIRSPGLGDTAMYLCATSRVPAKVNYGYTFGSGTRLTVV.